The source of this T cell receptor beta chain is a study of T cell repertoires in cytomegalovirus infection. On the study more broadly: Both CMV infection and a matching HLA type were indicated by public TCR beta signatures.

A word on this clonotype: The target antigen is unknown.

Findings and caveats of the study: It was HLA-C-restricted CMV-specific TCR beta clonotypes that dominated the response ex vivo. Carriage of CMV together with the relevant HLA was identifiable through cumulative public TCR beta family frequency.

In TCRdb, the reads were re-called with MiXCR into one record per CDR3 protein. The table records roughly 150,000 distinct CDR3 sequences, 17% of them present only once. V lost 7 bases and J lost 5, with 18 bases in between. The length of the CDR3 is 15 residues. Germline loops: CDR1 SGHVS, CDR2 FQNEAQ. Material: CD8+ T cells from PBMCs. The chain combines TRBV7-8 with TRBJ2-1, with a tentative D call TRBD2 (6 bases). The clonotype comes from a human donor in good health (CMV status not recorded). Some clones in this sample may be carry-over from other donors' samples. In DNA, the CDR3 is TGTGCCAGCAACTCCCGGGACTTACCAAACAATGAGCAGTTCTTC. Translation gives CASNSRDLPNNEQFF.